Sequencing of this T cell receptor (beta chain) was carried out in a study of OX40 agonist ivuxolimab in advanced cancers. The protocol was immunoSEQ multiplex PCR, while the TCRdb copy is restricted to in-frame clones and leaves out a portion. The sample lists tens of thousands of clones, 75% to 90% occurring once. Concerning this clone: As yet, its antigen is unknown.

Study-wide results and limits: CD4+ and CD8+ blood T cells expanded clonally by week 6 at 0.1 to 3.0 mg/kg.

The V end lost 6 bases, the J end lost 5 bases, and 14 bases lay between the germline ends. The CDR3 length is 14 residues. Germline V gene data show CDR1 as SNHLY and CDR2 as FYNNEI. The sequence came from an adult with an advanced solid tumor such as melanoma, head and neck, liver or kidney cancer. The sample here was CD4+ or CD8+ T cells sorted from blood, taken in a trial of the OX40 agonist ivuxolimab. The gene calls are TRBV2 and TRBJ1-5; D may be TRBD1 (6 bases). CDR3 nucleotide sequence: TGTGCCAGCAGCAAACAGGGATTGGATCAGCCCCAGCATTTT. Translated, it gives CASSKQGLDQPQHF.